This entry features one T cell receptor (beta chain) sequence. The antigen this receptor binds is unknown. The cohort consisted of 670 or so healthy bone marrow donors. At the time of sampling, all cohort members were nominally healthy, though unrecorded immune exposures were likely present. The donor was CMV seronegative and was included in the group of a few hundred seronegative cohort members. A peripheral blood sample was collected from each donor, and TCR beta sequencing was performed on peripheral blood mononuclear cells. Genomic DNA was extracted from the blood cell samples with the Qiagen DNeasy Blood Extraction Kit. To prepare the library, the immunoSEQ multiplex PCR assay was applied. For the multiplex PCR, a mixture combining 60 forward primers for TCR Vbeta segments and 13 reverse primers for TCR Jbeta segments was used. A multiplex PCR assay on genomic DNA amplified the CDR3 region of rearranged TCR beta genes. Amplified TCR beta libraries were sequenced as 87-base-pair reads on the Illumina HiSeq System. In the paper's pipeline: Across the roughly 700 repertoires, a later analysis counted tens of millions of unique TCR beta chains, some 11 million of which were shared by at least two donors. Raw reads were error-corrected and collapsed into unique sequences by a nearest-neighbor algorithm in which closely related sequences were merged to remove PCR and sequencing errors. Alignment of CDR3 sequences to IMGT reference sequences was used to assign V, D and J gene segments. For a sequence to be retained, at least a six-nucleotide match to both a V gene segment and a J gene segment was required. Rearrangements were classified as productive when the CDR3 lacked stop codons and remained in frame with V and J, and all other rearrangements were classified as non-productive. CDR3 was defined by IMGT convention, running from the second conserved V-encoded cysteine to the conserved J-encoded phenylalanine. Sequences without an unambiguous match to a single V gene segment were excluded from the earlier analysis of about 630 of the donors. An earlier analysis of fewer than 750 of the donors classified V segments as functional when productive rearrangements were above 56.7% and as segregating when the standard deviation between donors was above 5%. A statistical classification framework was developed to diagnose cytomegalovirus status using the catalog of TCR beta chain sequences. A later analysis assigned V and J genes by comparing TCR nucleotide sequences with IMGT/GENE-DB human TR gene sequences. A later analysis assigned CDR3 sequences and most-parsimonious VDJ recombination scenarios with the TCRdist pipeline. In a later analysis, every TCR beta chain was defined by the combination of its CDR3 amino acid sequence and its V-gene family, and reads without a unique V-gene family were dropped. To address suspected cross-contamination and a sequencing artifact, a later analysis removed around 590 highly shared, low-generation-probability nucleotide sequences. In a later analysis, a clonal expansion index for each public chain was calculated from normalized within-repertoire ranks of inferred template counts. In a later analysis, generation probabilities were computed with a VDJ recombination model fitted to out-of-frame rearrangements, and the resulting probabilities were checked against IGoR. A later analysis scored TCR-TCR, TCR-HLA and TCR-CMV co-occurrence with hypergeometric tests, applying a repertoire-size bias correction to TCR pairs. A later analysis estimated false discovery rates by permuting HLA or CMV assignments 20 times. In a later analysis, co-occurring TCRs were grouped with DBSCAN, and TCRdist sequence similarity was added when clustering was performed within HLA-allele-positive subsets. Repertoires with fewer than 30,000 or more than 120,000 public chains, plus five repertoires with anomalous nucleotide sharing, were excluded from co-occurrence clustering. TCRdb took over this immuneACCESS table, retaining in-frame rearrangements with V and J assigned. Such tables are incomplete; in checked studies, under half of the missing clones stem from an unresolved V gene, and the remainder is unexplained. The V and J calls and clone size are taken from that table; D and trimming were inferred from the DNA. The table of this sample itemizes approximately 140,000 clones. Of the sample, 2.7% falls within the top ten clones.

For CDR1 and CDR2, the germline V gene lists LGHNT and FRNRAP. V trim: 2 bases; J trim: 2 bases; unmatched bases: 14. Including the terminal cysteine and phenylalanine, the CDR3 comprises 19 residues. The CDR3 DNA has 57 bases and is translated from base 1. The data originate from a study of cytomegalovirus exposure and HLA in healthy donors (TCRdb year 2017). Study-wide context: An earlier analysis of fewer than 750 of the donors reported approximately 280 Gb of sequence data and 95 million to 130 million unique TCR beta sequences obtained from around 190 million T cells. An earlier analysis of approximately 580 of the donors used high-throughput TCR beta sequencing to judge whether each TCR beta V gene segment behaved as functional or pseudogenic. All discovery cohort repertoires had been generated on a single sequencing platform. The later analysis used no new phenotypic data to find candidate immune exposures, relying instead on TCR beta sequences and their occurrence across donors. The study aimed to test whether signatures of past pathogen exposure could be identified by cataloging public T cell receptors. Along with the approximately 620-subject first cohort, a separate validation cohort of over 90 different subjects was used. The number of donors typed differed by locus, with 629-630 for A, B, C, DRB1 and DQB1, roughly 520 for DQA1, about 610 for DPA1, and over 400 for DPB1. About 300 gigabases of sequencing data and about 92 million unique TCR sequences made up an early release that covered several hundred HLA-typed donors. A later genetic analysis used genome-wide SNP genotypes for about three fifths of the roughly 700 donors, treating that subset as a discovery cohort. Among almost 400 genotyped donors of the cohort, an average of about 240,000 unique TCR beta nucleotide sequences were sequenced per donor, around 18% of them non-productive. Using immunosequencing, the study profiled T cell repertoires from around 680 subjects and related those repertoires to cytomegalovirus serostatus. HLA typing included class I and class II loci at four-digit resolution. A later analysis re-analyzed previously published TCR beta repertoires from 600 to 850 donors and added high-resolution HLA genotyping to study TCR occurrence patterns. Several DR-DQ haplotypes were treated as single units for association and clustering because of strong linkage in the cohort. Of the 300 to 400 genotyped donors, approximately 83% fell in the genetic ancestry cluster associated with self-reported Caucasian donors. The study combined high-throughput TCR immunosequencing, statistical association of individual TCRs with disease status, and machine learning to predict cytomegalovirus infection status. Donor age, sex, ethnicity and CMV serostatus were compiled together with the repertoire data.

Overall study outcomes, separate from this receptor: An association between a missense DCLRE1C variant and V-gene and J-gene trimming of TCR beta chains was found in a later genetic analysis and replicated in an independent cohort. Because HLA typing was unavailable for some donors at each locus, only the typed subset was used in association tests. When HLA alleles, especially DR and DQ, strongly co-occurred, attributing TCR associations to individual alleles was difficult. A group of highly shared sequence variants was considered likely to be a technical artifact of the sequencing pipeline. Cytomegalovirus status was reported to be diagnosed by the classifier with high specificity and sensitivity in both the original and validation cohorts. Linkage disequilibrium might explain the correlated functional status among segregating V segments, but an unknown experimental factor could not be excluded. The study listed 164 TCR beta chains as associated with cytomegalovirus. A later analysis reported that several top co-occurrence clusters appeared linked to parvovirus B19, influenza, CMV and Epstein-Barr virus. Compared with the approximately 600-donor mean, donors in an Asian-associated ancestry cluster had fewer N-insertions in productive TCRs, according to a later genetic analysis. Specific HLA alleles were associated with 15,000 to 20,000 TCR beta sequences at a false discovery rate of 0.05 in a later analysis. Immune exposure information for the cohort was limited to CMV serostatus. Most TCR sequences were seen in very few donors, while some public TCRs were found in many individuals. Three of the identified cytomegalovirus-associated TCR beta chains were confirmed in vitro to be specific for cytomegalovirus antigens. Some IMGT-functional V segments, including TRBV6-2 and TRBV6-3, could not be told apart with the 87-base-pair reads, so those segments were excluded. A later analysis found that TCR association rates varied across HLA loci, with DRB1 alleles showing the most associated TCRs and HLA-C alleles the fewest. Because counts were too low, more than 15 rarely observed V segments, including chromosome 9 orphons, were excluded from the earlier analysis of some 540 of the donors. In a later analysis, HLA-associated TCR beta chains were found to be more clonally expanded and to have lower generation probabilities than equally common non-associated chains. A further reported finding was that TCR beta sequences accurately predicted the HLA-A and HLA-B alleles for most subjects in the first cohort. According to a later analysis, most CMV-associated TCR beta chains appeared to be HLA-restricted, and the HLA associations seemed to be driven largely by CMV exposure. Only TCR beta chains were sequenced in this cohort, and the absence of alpha or paired-chain data limited detectable features. An earlier analysis of 587 of the donors showed that most TCR beta V segments appeared in productive rearrangements either about 90% or about 30% of the time, which broadly matched IMGT annotations. Roughly uniform sequencing depth across donors was assumed in presence/absence analyses, although this assumption may not hold. The authors suggested that the approach could potentially be generalized to other disease states and immunological phenotypes.

The source of this sequence is a man aged 40-49 years in good health and CMV-seronegative. The V and J segments used are TRBV12-5 and TRBJ2-3; TRBD2 fits 9 bases in the junction. Sequencing input: PBMCs. The CDR3 protein: CASGLTGGGVRLYTDTQYF. Here is the DNA: TGTGCTAGTGGTTTGACTGGCGGGGGGGTACGCCTATACACAGATACGCAGTATTTT. The CDR3 plus the reference TRBV12-5 and TRBJ2-3 genes for the other parts give the full variable domain: DARVTQTPRHKVTEMGQEVTMRCQPILGHNTVFWYRQTMMQGLELLAYFRNRAPLDDSGMPKDRFSAEMPDATLATLKIQPSEPRDSAVYFCASGLTGGGVRLYTDTQYFGPGTRLTVL.